What follows describes a single T cell receptor (beta chain). No antigen is known for it. Approximately 10^5 TCR templates were measured in each sample. Clones were read by immunoSEQ multiplex PCR, and TCRdb kept only the in-frame ones, dropping some. The table has 50,000 to 70,000 clones, about 96% seen once; the top ten hold around 0.093%. This sample is part of a study of siplizumab effects on memory and regulatory T cells. Study-level results: The study found that mappable alloreactive CD4+ clones averaged approximately 69% Treg-derived with siplizumab and more than 25% in controls. Both greater diversity than memory cells and a major contribution to the alloresponse seemed to characterize naive T cells.

Across a few donor pairs, the naive, memory, effector memory and TEMRA subsets were sequenced without stimulation. This CDR3 contains 14 residues. Germline values: CDR1 LNHDA, CDR2 SQIVND (reference sequence). The V and J ends lost 10 bases and 5 bases, in that order; junction bases with no gene match: 11. This TCR derives from a human donor in good health. The chain is built from TRBV19 and TRBJ2-5, with 9 bases that match TRBD1. Sequenced material: naive CD8+ T cells sorted from blood. For the CDR3, the DNA is TGTGCCACCACCCCGGACAGGGGATGGGAGACCCAGTACTTC. It encodes CATTPDRGWETQYF.